This T cell receptor beta chain was identified in a study of blood T cell repertoires in COVID-19. V was clipped by 5 bases and J by 0 bases, with 8 bases between them. The germline V gene has CDR1 SEHNR and CDR2 FQNEAQ (reference sequence). The CDR3 consists of 14 residues. Data came from immunoSEQ multiplex PCR; TCRdb stores just in-frame clones and leaves some out. The table lists 30,000 to 40,000 clones, 70% to 90% of them singletons. Sequences were obtained from peripheral blood. This clonotype originated in a man aged 60-69 years in a cohort sampled during active COVID-19. This chain connects TRBV7-9 to TRBJ1-3; D gene ambiguous. CDR3 residues: CASSLTSSGNTIYF. The CDR3 DNA is TGTGCCAGCAGCCTCACGAGCTCTGGAAACACCATATATTTT. Looking up the rest from reference TRBV7-9 and TRBJ1-3 gives the full variable domain: DTGVSQNPRHKITKRGQNVTFRCDPISEHNRLYWYRQTLGQGPEFLTYFQNEAQLEKSRLLSDRFSAERPKGSFSTLEIQRTEQGDSAMYLCASSLTSSGNTIYFGEGSWLTVV.